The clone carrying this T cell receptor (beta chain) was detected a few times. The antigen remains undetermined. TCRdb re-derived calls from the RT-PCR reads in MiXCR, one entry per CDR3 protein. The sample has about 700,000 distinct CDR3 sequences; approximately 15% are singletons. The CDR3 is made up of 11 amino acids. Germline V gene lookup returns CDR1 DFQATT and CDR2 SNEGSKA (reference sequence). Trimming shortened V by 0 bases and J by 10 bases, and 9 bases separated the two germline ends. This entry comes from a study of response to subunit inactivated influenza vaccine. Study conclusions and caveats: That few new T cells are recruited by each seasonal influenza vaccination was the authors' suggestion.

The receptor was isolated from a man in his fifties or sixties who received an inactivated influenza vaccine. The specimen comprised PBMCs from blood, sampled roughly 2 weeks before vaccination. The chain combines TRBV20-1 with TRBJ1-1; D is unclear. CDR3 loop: CSAREVVVAFF. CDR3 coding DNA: TGCAGTGCTAGAGAGGTAGTCGTAGCTTTCTTT.